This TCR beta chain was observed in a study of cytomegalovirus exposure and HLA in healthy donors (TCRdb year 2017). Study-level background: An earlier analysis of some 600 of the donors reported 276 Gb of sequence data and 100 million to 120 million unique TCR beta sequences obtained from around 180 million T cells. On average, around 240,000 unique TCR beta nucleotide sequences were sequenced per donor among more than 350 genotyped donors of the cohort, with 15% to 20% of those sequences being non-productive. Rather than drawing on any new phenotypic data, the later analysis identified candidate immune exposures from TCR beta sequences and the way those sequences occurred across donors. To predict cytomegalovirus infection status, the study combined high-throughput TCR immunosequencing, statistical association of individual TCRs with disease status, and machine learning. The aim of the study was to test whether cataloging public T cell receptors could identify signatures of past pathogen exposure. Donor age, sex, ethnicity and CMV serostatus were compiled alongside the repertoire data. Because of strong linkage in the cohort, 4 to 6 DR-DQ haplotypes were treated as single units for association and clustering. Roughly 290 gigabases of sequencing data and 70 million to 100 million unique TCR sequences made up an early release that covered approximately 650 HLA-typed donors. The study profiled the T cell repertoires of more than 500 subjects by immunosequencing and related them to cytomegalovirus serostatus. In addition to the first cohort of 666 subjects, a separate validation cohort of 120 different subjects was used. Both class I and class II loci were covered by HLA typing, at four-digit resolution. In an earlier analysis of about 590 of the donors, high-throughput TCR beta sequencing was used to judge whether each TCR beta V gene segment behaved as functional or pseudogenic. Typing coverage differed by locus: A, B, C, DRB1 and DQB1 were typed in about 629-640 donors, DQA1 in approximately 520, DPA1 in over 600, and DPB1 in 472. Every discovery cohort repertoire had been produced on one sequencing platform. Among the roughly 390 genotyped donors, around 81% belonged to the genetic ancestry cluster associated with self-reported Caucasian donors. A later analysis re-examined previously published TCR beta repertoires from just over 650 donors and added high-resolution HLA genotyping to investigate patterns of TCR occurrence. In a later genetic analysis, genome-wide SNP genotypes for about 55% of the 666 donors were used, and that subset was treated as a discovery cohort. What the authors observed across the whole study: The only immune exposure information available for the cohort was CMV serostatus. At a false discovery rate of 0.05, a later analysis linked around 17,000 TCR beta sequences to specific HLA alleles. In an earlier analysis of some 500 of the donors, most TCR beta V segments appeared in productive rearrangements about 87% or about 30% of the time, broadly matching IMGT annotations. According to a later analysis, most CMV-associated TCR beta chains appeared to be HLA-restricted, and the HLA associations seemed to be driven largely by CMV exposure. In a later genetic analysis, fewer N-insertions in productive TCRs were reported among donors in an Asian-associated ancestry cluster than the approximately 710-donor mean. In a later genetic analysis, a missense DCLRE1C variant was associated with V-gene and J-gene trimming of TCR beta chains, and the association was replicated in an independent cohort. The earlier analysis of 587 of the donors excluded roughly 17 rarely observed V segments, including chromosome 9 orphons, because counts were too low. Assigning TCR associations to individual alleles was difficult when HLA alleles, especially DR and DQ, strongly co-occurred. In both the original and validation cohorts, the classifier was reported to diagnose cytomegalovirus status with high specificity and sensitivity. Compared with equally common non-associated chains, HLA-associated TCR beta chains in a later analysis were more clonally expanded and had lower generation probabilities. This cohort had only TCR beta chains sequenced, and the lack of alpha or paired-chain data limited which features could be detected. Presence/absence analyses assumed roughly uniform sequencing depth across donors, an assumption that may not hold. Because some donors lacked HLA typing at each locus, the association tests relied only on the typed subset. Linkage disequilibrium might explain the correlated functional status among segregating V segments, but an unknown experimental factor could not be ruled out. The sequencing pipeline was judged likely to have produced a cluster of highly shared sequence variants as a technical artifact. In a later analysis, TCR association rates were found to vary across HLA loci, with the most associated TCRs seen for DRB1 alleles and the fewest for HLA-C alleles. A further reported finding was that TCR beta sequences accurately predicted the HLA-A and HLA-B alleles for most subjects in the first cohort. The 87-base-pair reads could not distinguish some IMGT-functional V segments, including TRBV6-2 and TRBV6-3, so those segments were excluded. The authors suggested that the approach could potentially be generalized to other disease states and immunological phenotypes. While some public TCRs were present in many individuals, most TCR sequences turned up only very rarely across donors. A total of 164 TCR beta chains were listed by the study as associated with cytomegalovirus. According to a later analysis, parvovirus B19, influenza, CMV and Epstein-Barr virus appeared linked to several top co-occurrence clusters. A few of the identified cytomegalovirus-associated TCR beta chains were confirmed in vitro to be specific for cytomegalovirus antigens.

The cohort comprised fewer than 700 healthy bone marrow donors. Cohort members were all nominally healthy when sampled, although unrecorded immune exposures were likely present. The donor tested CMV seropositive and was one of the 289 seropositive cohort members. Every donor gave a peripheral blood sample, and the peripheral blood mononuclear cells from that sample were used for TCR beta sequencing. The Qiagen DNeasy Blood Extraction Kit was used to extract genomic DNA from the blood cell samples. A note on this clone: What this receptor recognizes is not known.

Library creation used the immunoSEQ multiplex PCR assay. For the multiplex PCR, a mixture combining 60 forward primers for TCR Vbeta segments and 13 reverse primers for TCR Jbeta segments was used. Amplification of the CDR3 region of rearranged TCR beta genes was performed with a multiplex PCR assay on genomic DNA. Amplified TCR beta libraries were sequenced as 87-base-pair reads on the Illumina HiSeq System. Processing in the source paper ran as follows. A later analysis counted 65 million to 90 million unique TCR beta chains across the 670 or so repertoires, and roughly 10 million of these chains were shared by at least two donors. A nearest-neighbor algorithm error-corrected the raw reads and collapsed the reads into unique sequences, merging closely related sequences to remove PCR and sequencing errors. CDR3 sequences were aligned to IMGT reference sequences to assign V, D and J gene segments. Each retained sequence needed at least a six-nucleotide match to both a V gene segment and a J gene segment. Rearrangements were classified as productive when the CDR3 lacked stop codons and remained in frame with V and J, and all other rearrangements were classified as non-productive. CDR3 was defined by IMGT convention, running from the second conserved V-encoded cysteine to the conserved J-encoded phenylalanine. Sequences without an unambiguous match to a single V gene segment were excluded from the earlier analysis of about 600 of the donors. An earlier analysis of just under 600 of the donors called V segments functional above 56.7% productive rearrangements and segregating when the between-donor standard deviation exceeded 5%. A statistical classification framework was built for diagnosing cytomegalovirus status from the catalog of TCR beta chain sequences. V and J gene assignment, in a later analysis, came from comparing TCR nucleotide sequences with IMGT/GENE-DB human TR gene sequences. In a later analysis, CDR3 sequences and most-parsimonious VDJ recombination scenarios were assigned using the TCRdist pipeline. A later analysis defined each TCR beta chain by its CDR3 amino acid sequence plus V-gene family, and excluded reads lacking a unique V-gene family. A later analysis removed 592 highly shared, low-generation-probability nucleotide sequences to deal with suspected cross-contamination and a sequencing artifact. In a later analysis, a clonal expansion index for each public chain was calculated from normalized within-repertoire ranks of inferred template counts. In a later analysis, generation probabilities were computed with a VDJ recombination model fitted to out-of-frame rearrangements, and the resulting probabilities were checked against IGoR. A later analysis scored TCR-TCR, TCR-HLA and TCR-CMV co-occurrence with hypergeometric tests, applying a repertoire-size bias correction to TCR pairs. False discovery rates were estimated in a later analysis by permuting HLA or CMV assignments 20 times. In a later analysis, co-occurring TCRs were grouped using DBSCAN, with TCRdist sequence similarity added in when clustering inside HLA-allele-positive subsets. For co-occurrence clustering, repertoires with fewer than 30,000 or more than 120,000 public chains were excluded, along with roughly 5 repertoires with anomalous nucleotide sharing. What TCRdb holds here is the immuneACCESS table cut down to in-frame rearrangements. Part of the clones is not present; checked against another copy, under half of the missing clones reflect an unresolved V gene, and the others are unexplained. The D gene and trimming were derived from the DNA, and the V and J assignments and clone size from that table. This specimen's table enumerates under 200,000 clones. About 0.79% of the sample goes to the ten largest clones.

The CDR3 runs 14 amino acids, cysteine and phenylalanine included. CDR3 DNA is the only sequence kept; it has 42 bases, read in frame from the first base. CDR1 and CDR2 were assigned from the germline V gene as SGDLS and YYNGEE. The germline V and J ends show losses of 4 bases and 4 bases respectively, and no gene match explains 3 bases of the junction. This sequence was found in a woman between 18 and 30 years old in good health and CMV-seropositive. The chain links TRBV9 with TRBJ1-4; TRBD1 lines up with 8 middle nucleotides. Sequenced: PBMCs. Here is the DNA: TGTGCCAGCAGCACAGGACAGGGTAATGAAAAACTGTTTTTT. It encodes CASSTGQGNEKLFF.